This TCR beta chain comes out of a study of blood T cell repertoires in COVID-19. Overall study: COVID-19 samples collected from the United States, Italy and Spain covered acute and convalescent phases. PBMCs, B-cell-depleted T cells, or T cells provided the cDNA or gDNA that made up the material.

The authors' processing: By means of reference gene primer amplification, nucleated cell counts were estimated. The method was immunoSEQ multiplex PCR; TCRdb's version includes in-frame clones alone and lacks a portion of them. The V and J calls and clone size were taken over from that table, and D and trimming were inferred from the DNA. Counted here are approximately 82,000 clones, about four fifths occurring once; the ten biggest clones make up about 18%. This CDR3 region has 17 residues. Germline V CDR1 and CDR2: LNHDA, SQIVND (reference sequence). V shed 7 bases and J 5 bases; nucleotides not matched to a gene: 17.

The receptor was isolated from a woman aged 55-70 years with acute or convalescent COVID-19. What was sequenced was peripheral blood. The rearrangement uses TRBV19 and TRBJ1-5; 7 bases are shared with TRBD1. The CDR3 is CASTATGSGTADQPQHF. The CDR3 nucleotides read TGTGCCAGTACCGCTACGGGTAGTGGGACAGCTGATCAGCCCCAGCATTTT. The full variable domain, completed using reference TRBV19 and TRBJ1-5, is DGGITQSPKYLFRKEGQNVTLSCEQNLNHDAMYWYRQDPGQGLRLIYYSQIVNDFQKGDIAEGYSVSREKKESFPLTVTSAQKNPTAFYLCASTATGSGTADQPQHFGDGTRLSIL.